The 10 T cell receptor beta chains reported below all come from one sample, sequenced in a study of regulatory T cells in long-lasting Graves disease. Relying on iRepertoire HTBI primers and Arm-PCR of CDR3 regions, the team built TCR beta libraries. TCRdb re-called the multiplex PCR reads with MiXCR, one entry per CDR3 protein. Among approximately 230,000 distinct CDR3 sequences listed, around 16% were seen once. Time point indicated: newly diagnosed GD, antithyroid drugs for less than 3 months. Isolated PBMC RNA provided the starting material for the TCR library. The sample here was peripheral blood mononuclear cells (PBMCs), taken at new diagnosis, from a patient treated with antithyroid drugs. These TCRs come from a female donor with Graves disease.

This clonotype was seen once. This probably arose from a read error, given a far larger clone one base away. The chain joins TRBV11-1 to TRBJ2-4, with 10 bases fitting TRBD2. Germline CDR1 SGHAT, CDR2 FQDESV (reference sequence). With V trimmed by 2 bases and J by 3 bases, 4 bases remained unmatched. This CDR3 contains 16 residues. Written as DNA, the CDR3 is TGTGCCAGCAGCTTATGGCTAGCGGGAGTCAAAAACATTCAGTACTTC. Protein sequence: CASSLWLAGVKNIQYF.

This clonotype was seen at least ten times. V is TRBV30 and J is TRBJ2-3, with D hard to call. CDR3 length equals 12 residues. Trimming took 1 base from V and 4 from J, leaving 6 bases between them. Germline lookup yields CDR1 GTSNPN and CDR2 SVGIG (reference sequence). DNA of the CDR3: TGTGCCTGGAGTGGAGGCGCAGATACGCAGTATTTT. Translation gives CAWSGGADTQYF.

A note on this clonotype: This sequence is one base from a far larger clone and is likely a read error. This chain connects TRBV6-1 to TRBJ2-3, with 7 bases fitting TRBD2. The DNA end is more similar to TRBJ2-5, so the J call may be wrong. From germline, CDR1 is MNHNS and CDR2 SASEGT. The CDR3 has 13 residues. The CDR3 region has the DNA TGTGCCAGCAAAGGCCTAGCGGAAGGGACCCAGTACTTC. Its translation is CASKGLAEGTQYF.

This clonotype was picked up many times. The J gene is TRBJ1-1, the V gene TRBV3-1; D is ambiguous. The CDR3 runs to 13 residues. Germline V gene data show CDR1 as LGHDT and CDR2 as YNNKEL (reference sequence). The V end was cut by 6 bases, the J end by 1 base, with 9 bases between. For the CDR3, the DNA is TGTGCCAGCAGTCCAACCGGGAACACTGAAGCTTTCTTT. This codes for CASSPTGNTEAFF.

As for this clonotype: This likely came from a read error, as a far larger clone is one base away. The V call is TRBV11-2, the J call TRBJ1-6; no clear D gene. Between the trimmed V and J ends, which lost 3 bases and 0 bases, there was a span of 6 bases. The length of the CDR3 is 15 residues. Looked up from germline, CDR1 is SGHAT and CDR2 is FQNNGV. This CDR3 reads CASSFGSSYNSPLHF. DNA for the CDR3: TGTGCCAGCAGCTTCGGGAGCTCCTATAATTCACCCCTCCACTTT.

This chain connects TRBV4-1 to TRBJ1-5; no clear D. The CDR3 length is 16 residues. From germline, CDR1 is MGHRA and CDR2 YSYEKL. Trimming took 4 bases from V and 2 from J, leaving 15 bases between them. The CDR3 DNA reads as TGCGCCAGCAGCCGCCGAAGCGAGGTTGGCAATCAGCCCCAGCATTTT. Translated, it gives CASSRRSEVGNQPQHF.

This clonotype was seen a few times. This may be a read error, as it is one base from a much larger clone. This rearrangement joins TRBV6-5 to TRBJ1-1; D is uncertain. Germline CDR1 and CDR2: MNHEY and SVGAGI. V lost 3 bases, J lost 0 bases, and 5 bases lay in between. The CDR3 spans 13 residues. CDR3 in amino acids: CASSYAVNTEAFF. CDR3 DNA: TGTGCCAGCAGTTATGCAGTGAACACTGAAGCTTTCTTT.

This clonotype was detected ten times or more. The V and J genes are TRBV15 and TRBJ1-3; tentative D call: TRBD1 (6 bases). Germline V CDR1 and CDR2: LNHNV, YYDKDF (reference sequence). V was clipped by 2 bases and J by 0 bases, with 17 bases between them. The CDR3 consists of 18 residues. The CDR3 DNA sequence: TGTGCCACCAGCAGACCAATAGTTACAGGGCGCTCTGGAAACACCATATATTTT. It is translated as CATSRPIVTGRSGNTIYF.

This clonotype was seen at least ten times. The rearrangement uses TRBV20-1 and TRBJ1-2; D is perhaps TRBD1 (6 bases). The CDR3 sequence is 12 residues long. Germline-derived CDR1 and CDR2 are DFQATT and SNEGSKA (reference sequence). V was pared by 4 bases and J by 5 bases, with 11 bases between. The CDR3 loop is CSANAGAYGYTF. CDR3 nucleotides: TGCAGTGCTAATGCGGGGGCATATGGCTACACCTTC.

Ten or more counts support this clonotype. The chain uses TRBV6-2 or TRBV6-3 and TRBJ2-3; 13 nucleotides align to TRBD2. CDR3 length: 17 amino acids. Trimming cost V 1 base and J 3 bases; bases outside gene matches: 4. CDR1 and CDR2 (germline): MNHEY, SVGEGT. This CDR3 is CASSYWTSGGFTDTQYF. The CDR3 DNA reads TGTGCCAGCAGTTACTGGACTAGCGGGGGATTTACAGATACGCAGTATTTT.